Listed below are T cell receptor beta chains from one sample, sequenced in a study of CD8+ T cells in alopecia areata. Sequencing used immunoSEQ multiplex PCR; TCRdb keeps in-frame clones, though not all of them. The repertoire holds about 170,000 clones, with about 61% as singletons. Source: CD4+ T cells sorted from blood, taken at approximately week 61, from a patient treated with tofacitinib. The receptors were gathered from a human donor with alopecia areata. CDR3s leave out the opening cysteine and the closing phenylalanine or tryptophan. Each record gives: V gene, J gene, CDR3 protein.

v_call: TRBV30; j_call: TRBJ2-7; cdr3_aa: AWSVQVEQY
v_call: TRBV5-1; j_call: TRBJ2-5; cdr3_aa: ASSLGRGQETQY
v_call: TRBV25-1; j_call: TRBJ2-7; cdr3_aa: ASSEGLAELYEQY
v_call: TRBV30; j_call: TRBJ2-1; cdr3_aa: AWSALAGGRSEQF
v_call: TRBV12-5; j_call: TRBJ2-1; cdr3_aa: ASGWTGQGGRNEQF
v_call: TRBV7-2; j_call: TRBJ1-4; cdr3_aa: ASSLGLHKGEKLF
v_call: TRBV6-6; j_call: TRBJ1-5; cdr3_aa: ASSYSGYANQPQH
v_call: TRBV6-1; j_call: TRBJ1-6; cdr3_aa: ASSEAAGGPNSPLH
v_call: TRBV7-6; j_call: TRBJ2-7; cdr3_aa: ASSLDEGFSYEQY
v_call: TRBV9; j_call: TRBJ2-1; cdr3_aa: ASSATSLTHNEQF
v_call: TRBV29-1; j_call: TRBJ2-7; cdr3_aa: SVAHRLSSYEQY
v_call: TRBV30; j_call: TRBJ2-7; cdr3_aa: AWSQRTGGSYEQY
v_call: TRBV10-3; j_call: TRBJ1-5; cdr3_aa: AIGAGQPQH
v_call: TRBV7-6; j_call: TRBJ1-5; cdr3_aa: ASSYARPQH
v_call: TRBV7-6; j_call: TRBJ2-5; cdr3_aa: ASSRTGEETQY
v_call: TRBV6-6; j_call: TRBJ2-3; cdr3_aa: ASSYSNTDTQY
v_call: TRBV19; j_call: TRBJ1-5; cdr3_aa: ASSMTATNQPQH
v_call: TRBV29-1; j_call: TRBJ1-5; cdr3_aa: SVGTLAGQPQH
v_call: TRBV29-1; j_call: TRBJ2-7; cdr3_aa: SVGPKQASYEQY
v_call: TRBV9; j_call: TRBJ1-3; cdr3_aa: ASSVAGVLGNTIY
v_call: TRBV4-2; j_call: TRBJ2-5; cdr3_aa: ASSQVWVGGETQY
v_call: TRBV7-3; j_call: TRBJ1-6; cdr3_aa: ASSPSPTASPLH
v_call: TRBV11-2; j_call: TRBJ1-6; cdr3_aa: ASRRLTDSPLH
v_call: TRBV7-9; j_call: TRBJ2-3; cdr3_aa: ASSQQSTDTQY
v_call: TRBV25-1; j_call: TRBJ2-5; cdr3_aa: ASRRQETQY
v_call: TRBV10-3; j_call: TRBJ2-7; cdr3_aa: AIRGDRRPSYEQY
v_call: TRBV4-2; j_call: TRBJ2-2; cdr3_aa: ASSPRPDMRTGELF
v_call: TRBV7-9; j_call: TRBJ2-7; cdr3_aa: ASSLGSPFYEQY
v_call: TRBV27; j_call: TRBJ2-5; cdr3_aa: ASSLRGTQY
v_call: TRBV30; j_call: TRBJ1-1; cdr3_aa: AWSVRLGVSEAF
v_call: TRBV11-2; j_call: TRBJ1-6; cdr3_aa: ASSSLQGPNSPLH
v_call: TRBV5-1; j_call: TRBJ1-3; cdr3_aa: ASSLGDFSGNTIY
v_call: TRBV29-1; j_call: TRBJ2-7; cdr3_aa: SVVKGTGTYEQY
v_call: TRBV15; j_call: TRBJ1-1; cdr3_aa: ATMWDRDTEAF
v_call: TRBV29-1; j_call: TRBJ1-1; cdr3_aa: SGNRDYEKEAF
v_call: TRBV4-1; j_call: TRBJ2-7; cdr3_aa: ASSQSGGQLGDEQY
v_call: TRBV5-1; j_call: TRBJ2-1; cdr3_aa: ASSLGTYNEQF
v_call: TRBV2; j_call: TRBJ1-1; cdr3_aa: ASSRGENTEAF
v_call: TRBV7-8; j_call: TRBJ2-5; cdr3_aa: ASSPVQRGKETQY
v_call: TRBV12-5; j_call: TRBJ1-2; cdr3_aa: ASGLNNPNYGYT
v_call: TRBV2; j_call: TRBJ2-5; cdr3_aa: ASSPGTSGVQETQY
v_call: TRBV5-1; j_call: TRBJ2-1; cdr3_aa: ASSSSSGGRARNEQF
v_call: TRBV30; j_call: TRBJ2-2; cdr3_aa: ACRRVAGGSGELF
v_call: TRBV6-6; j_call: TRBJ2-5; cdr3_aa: ASKVSGQGTQY
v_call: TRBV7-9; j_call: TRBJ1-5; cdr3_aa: ASSLTSDSNQPQH
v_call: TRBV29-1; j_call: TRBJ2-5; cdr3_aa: SVGRAQETQY
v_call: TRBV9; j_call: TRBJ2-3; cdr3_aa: ASSVFGGTADTQY
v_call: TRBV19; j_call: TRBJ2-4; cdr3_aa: ASTSRVQNIQY
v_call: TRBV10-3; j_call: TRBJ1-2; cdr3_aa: AISGEQGKYYGYT
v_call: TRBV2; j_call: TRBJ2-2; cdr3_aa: ASSVEQWGFGELF
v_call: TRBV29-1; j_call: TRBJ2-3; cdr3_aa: SVAGTYTDTQY